This T cell receptor beta chain was captured in a study of T cell clones after liver transplantation. Study context: Three of eight recipients were HCV-positive; others had non-autoimmune, non-viral indications. At least one year of complete immunosuppression withdrawal without enzymes over twice normal defined tolerance.

The V end lost 8 bases, the J end lost 3 bases, and 18 bases lay between the germline ends. Germline V gene data show CDR1 as MGHRA and CDR2 as YSYEKL. The CDR3 totals 15 residues. Libraries were prepared by immunoSEQ multiplex PCR; TCRdb keeps only in-frame clonotypes and omits some of them. The sample lists tens of thousands of clones, roughly 83% occurring once. The sample consisted of CD4+ T cells from blood, taken at the 22-month timepoint. This TCR was sampled from a human patient who received a liver transplant. Some T cells may be the graft donor's. V gene TRBV4-1 combines with J gene TRBJ2-3; D call uncertain. The CDR3 loop is CASGPSWVRTDTQYF. The CDR3 DNA is TGCGCCAGCGGCCCGAGCTGGGTTAGGACAGATACGCAGTATTTT.